This T cell receptor beta chain stems from a study of OX40 agonist ivuxolimab in advanced cancers. Overall study: As their treatment, patients were administered ivuxolimab, an agonistic anti-OX40 (CD134) antibody. Enrollees could have had prior anti-PD-1, anti-PD-L1 or anti-CTLA-4 therapy, which 40% to 45% had received.

Between the trimmed V and J ends, which lost 2 bases and 5 bases, there was a span of 10 bases. The CDR3 runs to 14 residues. Germline assignment: CDR1 MDHEN and CDR2 SYDVKM. Note on this clone: Its cognate antigen is unknown.

The table came from immunoSEQ multiplex PCR; TCRdb's copy has only in-frame clones and leaves some out. There are more than 75,000 clones in the sample; around nine tenths occur only once, and 0.7% to 0.95% lies in the top ten. Findings and limits, study-wide: Compared with CD4+, CD8+ T cells on average had more expanded clones.

The input for sequencing was CD4+ or CD8+ T cells sorted from blood, taken in a trial of the OX40 agonist ivuxolimab. The clonotype originates from an adult with an advanced solid tumor such as melanoma, head and neck, liver or kidney cancer. The V call is TRBV28, the J call TRBJ1-5; D not certain. In DNA form, the CDR3 reads TGTGCCAGCAGTTTAGACCGTCTGGATCAGCCCCAGCATTTT. Its protein is CASSLDRLDQPQHF.